The subject of this entry is one TCR beta chain. Its antigen is not known. Sequencing was performed with immunoSEQ multiplex PCR; in TCRdb, only in-frame clones are kept and a portion is missing. Of around 69,000 clones listed, about 88% were seen once; the top ten hold roughly a tenth. V was cut by 4 bases and J by 1 base, with 17 bases left in between. The CDR3 spans 16 residues. Germline V gene data show CDR1 as SGHNT and CDR2 as YYREEE (reference sequence). The data derive from a study of T cell responses to AZD1222 COVID-19 vaccine. Whole-study results and caveats: Variant regions that are unmutated are reportedly the target of nearly half of spike-specific TCRs.

The material was peripheral blood, obtained on day 0 of AZD1222 vaccination. The source is an adult in good health. The chain carries TRBV5-4 and TRBJ1-2; TRBD1 might be the D (6 bases). The CDR3, as DNA: TGTGCCAGCAGCCGAACCGGACAGACCTATAACTATGGCTACACCTTC. Protein: CASSRTGQTYNYGYTF.